The 7 T cell receptor beta chains presented below share a single source sample, sequenced in a study of T-cell reconstitution after alpha-beta-depleted transplantation in children (dated by TCRdb to about 2016). Library preparation employed PCR. Sequencing instrument: Illumina HiSeq 2500. TCR library preparation used molecular barcoding, with unique molecular identifiers applied to normalize quantification of the TCRbeta repertoire. TCRdb passed the public sequencing reads through fastp at Q25 and MiXCR, retaining productive beta sequences. Under each unique CDR3 protein, matching rows form one entry showing the most common genes and DNA. This sample has about 870,000 distinct CDR3 sequences in its table, and roughly 15% of those were observed once. About 4.6% of the sample is taken by the ten largest. Explained via the paper, the treatment or condition label denotes: allogeneic hematopoietic cell transplantation with graft depleted of TCRalphabeta T cells and CD19 B cells.

The sequences come from PBMCs, mostly from graft donor cells, collected 360 days after TCRalphabeta/CD19-depleted stem cell transplant. The receptors originated from a male patient between 5 and 17 years old who had a stem cell transplant for acute lymphoblastic leukemia, so the T cells may come from the graft donor.

This clonotype occurred many times. The chain recombines TRBV12-3 or TRBV12-4 with TRBJ1-6, with TRBD1 identical over 7 bases. CDR3 length equals 14 residues. V shed 5 bases, J shed 4 bases, and the junction held 2 bases outside the gene matches. This CDR3 reads CASSAGQYNSPLHF. CDR3 nucleotide sequence: TGTGCCAGCAGTGCGGGACAGTATAATTCACCCCTCCACTTT.

This clonotype was observed a few times. The V call is TRBV11-2, the J call TRBJ1-1; D unclear. CDR3 length: 14 amino acids. The germline gives CDR1 SGHAT, CDR2 FQNNGV. V was trimmed by 1 base and J by 10 bases, leaving 16 bases between them. The CDR3 bases are TGTGCCAGCAGCTTAGTCCCACCCCTGCCCGGAGCTTTCTTT. Translation gives CASSLVPPLPGAFF.

The gene calls are TRBV7-9 and TRBJ1-3; D call uncertain. Germline V lookup: CDR1 SEHNR, CDR2 FQNEAQ (reference sequence). CDR3 size: 13 residues. The germline V and J ends were trimmed by 7 bases and 2 bases, with 9 bases remaining between them. The DNA of the CDR3 is TGTGCCAGCACCCCACTGGCTGGAAACACCATATATTTT. Translation: CASTPLAGNTIYF.

This chain uses TRBV14 with TRBJ2-1; D is possibly TRBD2 (6 bases). The CDR3 has 14 residues. Trimming took 3 bases from V and 15 from J, leaving 21 bases between them. Germline-derived CDR1 and CDR2 are SGHDN and FVKESK. CDR3 sequence: CASSHRGRLTPGFF. CDR3 DNA sequence: TGTGCCAGCAGCCACAGAGGGAGGCTAACCCCGGGGTTCTTC.

The chain is built from TRBV29-1 and TRBJ1-1; D might be TRBD1 (5 bases). Trimming pared 5 bases from V and 1 base from J, leaving 14 bases between. CDR3 size: 14 residues. Germline CDR1 is SQVTM and CDR2 is ANQGSEA. DNA of the CDR3: TGCAGCGTTAGAGGGAGGGGAGGGAACACTGAAGCTTTCTTT. It encodes CSVRGRGGNTEAFF. The variable domain in full, completed from reference TRBV29-1 and TRBJ1-1, reads SAVISQKPSRDICQRGTSLTIQCQVDSQVTMMFWYRQQPGQSLTLIATANQGSEATYESGFVIDKFPISRPNLTFSTLTVSNMSPEDSSIYLCSVRGRGGNTEAFFGQGTRLTVV.

This clonotype was detected only a few times. The V gene is TRBV5-5, the J gene TRBJ2-3; 11 positions agree with TRBD1. V lost 1 base and J lost 4; bases outside the gene matches: 2. In germline, CDR1 is SGHKS, CDR2 YYEKEE (reference sequence). The CDR3 runs 15 residues. The DNA for the CDR3 is TGTGCCAGCAGCTTGCGGACAGGGGGCGCAGATACGCAGTATTTT. Its translation is CASSLRTGGADTQYF.

This clonotype was seen a handful of times. The rearrangement uses TRBV5-1 and TRBJ2-5; a possible D gene is TRBD2 (7 bases). Germline CDR1 SGHRS, CDR2 YFSETQ. The CDR3 contains 16 residues. V lost 3 bases and J 4 bases, leaving 19 bases between the germline ends. The CDR3 DNA is TGCGCCAGCAGCTCACCCCAAGGGGGGGTTCGAGAGACCCAGTACTTC. Its protein is CASSSPQGGVRETQYF.